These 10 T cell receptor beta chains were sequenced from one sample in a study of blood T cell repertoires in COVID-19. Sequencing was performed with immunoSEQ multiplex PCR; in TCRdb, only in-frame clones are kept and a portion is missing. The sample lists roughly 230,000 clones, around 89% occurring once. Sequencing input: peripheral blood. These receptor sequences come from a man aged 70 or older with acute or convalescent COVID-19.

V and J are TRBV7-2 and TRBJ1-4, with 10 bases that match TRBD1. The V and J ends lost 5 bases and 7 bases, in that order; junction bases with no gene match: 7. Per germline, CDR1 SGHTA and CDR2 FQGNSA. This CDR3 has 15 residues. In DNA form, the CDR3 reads TGTGCCAGCAGCCCCCGACAGGGGGCCTCTGAAAAACTGTTTTTT. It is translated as CASSPRQGASEKLFF.

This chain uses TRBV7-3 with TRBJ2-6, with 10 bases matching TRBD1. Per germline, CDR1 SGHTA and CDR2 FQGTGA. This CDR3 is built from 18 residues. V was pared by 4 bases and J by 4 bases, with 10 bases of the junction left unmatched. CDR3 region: CASSSRPGQGSGANVLTF. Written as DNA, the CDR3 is TGTGCCAGCAGCTCTCGACCGGGACAGGGGTCGGGGGCCAACGTCCTGACTTTC. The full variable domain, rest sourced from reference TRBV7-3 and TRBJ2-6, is GAGVSQTPSNKVTEKGKYVELRCDPISGHTALYWYRQSLGQGPEFLIYFQGTGAADDSGLPNDRFFAVRPEGSVSTLKIQRTERGDSAVYLCASSSRPGQGSGANVLTFGAGSRLTVL.

The CDR3 spells CASSFTSLTGELFF. For the CDR3, the DNA is TGTGCCAGCAGCTTCACTAGCCTCACCGGGGAGCTGTTTTTT. The rearrangement links TRBV3-1 (or the pseudogene TRBV3-2) to TRBJ2-2; D might be TRBD2 (6 bases). Germline CDR1 and CDR2: LGHDT and YNNKEL (reference sequence). The CDR3 is 14 residues long. With 5 bases removed from V and 4 bases from J, the gap between germline ends came to 11 bases.

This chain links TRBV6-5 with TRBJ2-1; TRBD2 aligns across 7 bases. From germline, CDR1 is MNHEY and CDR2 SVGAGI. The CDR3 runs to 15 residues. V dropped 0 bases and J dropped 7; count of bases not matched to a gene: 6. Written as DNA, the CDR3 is TGTGCCAGCAGTTACTCTGGCGGGAGCGGAAATGAGCAGTTCTTC. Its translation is CASSYSGGSGNEQFF.

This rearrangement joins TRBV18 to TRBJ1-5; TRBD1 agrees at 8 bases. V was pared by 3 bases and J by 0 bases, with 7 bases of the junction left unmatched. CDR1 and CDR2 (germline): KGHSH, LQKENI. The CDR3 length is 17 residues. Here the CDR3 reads CASSPNQGAGSNQPQHF. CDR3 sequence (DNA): TGTGCCAGCTCACCGAACCAGGGGGCCGGTAGCAATCAGCCCCAGCATTTT.

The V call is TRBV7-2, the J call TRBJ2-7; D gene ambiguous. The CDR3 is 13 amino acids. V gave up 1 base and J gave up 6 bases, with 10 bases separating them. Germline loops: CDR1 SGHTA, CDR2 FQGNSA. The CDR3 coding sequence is TGTGCCAGCAGCTTAGTGAATGGCGGCGAGCAGTACTTC. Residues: CASSLVNGGEQYF.

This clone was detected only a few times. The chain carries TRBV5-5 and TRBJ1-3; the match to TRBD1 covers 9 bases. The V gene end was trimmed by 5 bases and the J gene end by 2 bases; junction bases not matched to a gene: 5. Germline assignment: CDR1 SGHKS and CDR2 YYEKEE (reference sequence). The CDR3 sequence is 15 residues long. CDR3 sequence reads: CASSPGTGTGNTIYF. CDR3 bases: TGTGCCAGCAGTCCCGGGACAGGGACTGGAAACACCATATATTTT.

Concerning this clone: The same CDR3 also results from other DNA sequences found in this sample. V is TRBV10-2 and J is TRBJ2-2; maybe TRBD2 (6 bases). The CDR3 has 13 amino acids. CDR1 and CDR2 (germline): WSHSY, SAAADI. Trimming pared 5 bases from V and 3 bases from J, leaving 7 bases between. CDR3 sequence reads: CASSRDYTGELFF. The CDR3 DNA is TGCGCCAGCAGTAGGGACTACACCGGGGAGCTGTTTTTT.

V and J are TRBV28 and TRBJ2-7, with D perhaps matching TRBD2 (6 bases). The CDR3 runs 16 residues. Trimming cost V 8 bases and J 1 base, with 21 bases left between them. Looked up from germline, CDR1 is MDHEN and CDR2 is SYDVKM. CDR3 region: CASPRGTGTESYEQYF. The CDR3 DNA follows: TGTGCCAGCCCTCGGGGGACCGGGACGGAATCCTACGAGCAGTACTTC. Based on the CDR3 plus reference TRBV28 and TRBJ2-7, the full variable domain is DVKVTQSSRYLVKRTGEKVFLECVQDMDHENMFWYRQDPGLGLRLIYFSYDVKMKEKGDIPEGYSVSREKKERFSLILESASTNQTSMYLCASPRGTGTESYEQYFGPGTRLTVT.

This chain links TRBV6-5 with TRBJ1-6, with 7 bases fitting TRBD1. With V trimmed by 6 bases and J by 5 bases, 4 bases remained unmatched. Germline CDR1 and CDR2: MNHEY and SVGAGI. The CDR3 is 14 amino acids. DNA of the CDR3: TGTGCCAGCAGATTCGGGACAGATAATTCACCCCTCCACTTT. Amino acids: CASRFGTDNSPLHF.